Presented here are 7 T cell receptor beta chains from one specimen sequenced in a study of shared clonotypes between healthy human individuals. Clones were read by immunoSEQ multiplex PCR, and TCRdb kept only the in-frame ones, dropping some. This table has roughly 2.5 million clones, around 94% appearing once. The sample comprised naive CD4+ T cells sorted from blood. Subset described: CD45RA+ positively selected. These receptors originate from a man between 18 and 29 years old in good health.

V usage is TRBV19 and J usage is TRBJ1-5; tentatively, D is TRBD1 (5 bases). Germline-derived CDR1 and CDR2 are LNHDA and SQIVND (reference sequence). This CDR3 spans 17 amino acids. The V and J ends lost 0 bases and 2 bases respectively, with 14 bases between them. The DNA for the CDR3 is TGTGCCAGTAGTATAGATCTTAGGGGACTGGGCAATCAGCCCCAGCATTTT. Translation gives CASSIDLRGLGNQPQHF.

The CDR3 here is CASSSGTGKYGYTF. DNA of the CDR3: TGTGCCAGCAGCTCGGGGACAGGGAAGTATGGCTACACCTTC. V and J are TRBV11-2 and TRBJ1-2; 9 bases align to TRBD1. The CDR3 runs to 14 residues. V dropped 4 bases and J dropped 5; count of bases not matched to a gene: 5. Germline values: CDR1 SGHAT, CDR2 FQNNGV.

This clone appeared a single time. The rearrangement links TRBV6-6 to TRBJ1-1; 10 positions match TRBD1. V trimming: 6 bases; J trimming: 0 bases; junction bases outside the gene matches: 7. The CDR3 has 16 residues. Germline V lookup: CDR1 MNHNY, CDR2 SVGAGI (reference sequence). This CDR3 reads CASRNRDRGMNTEAFF. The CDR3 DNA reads TGTGCCAGCAGGAACCGGGACAGGGGAATGAACACTGAAGCTTTCTTT.

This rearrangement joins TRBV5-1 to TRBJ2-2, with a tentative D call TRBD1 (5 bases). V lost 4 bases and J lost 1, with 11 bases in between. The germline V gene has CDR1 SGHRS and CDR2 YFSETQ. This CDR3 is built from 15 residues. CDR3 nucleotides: TGCGCCAGCAGCCCGGACGGACAGAACACCGGGGAGCTGTTTTTT. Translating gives CASSPDGQNTGELFF.

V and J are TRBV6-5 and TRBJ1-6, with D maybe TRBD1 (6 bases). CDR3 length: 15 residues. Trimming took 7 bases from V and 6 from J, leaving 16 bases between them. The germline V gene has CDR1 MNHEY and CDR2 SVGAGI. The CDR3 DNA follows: TGTGCCAGCAAACTACAGGGTAGCTCTAATTCACCCCTCCACTTT. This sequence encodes CASKLQGSSNSPLHF.

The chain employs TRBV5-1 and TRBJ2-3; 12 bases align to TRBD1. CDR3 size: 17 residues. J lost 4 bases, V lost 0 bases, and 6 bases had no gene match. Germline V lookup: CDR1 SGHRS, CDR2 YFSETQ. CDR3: CASSLEGQGAIADTQYF. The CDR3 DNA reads TGCGCCAGCAGCTTGGAGGGACAGGGGGCTATCGCAGATACGCAGTATTTT.

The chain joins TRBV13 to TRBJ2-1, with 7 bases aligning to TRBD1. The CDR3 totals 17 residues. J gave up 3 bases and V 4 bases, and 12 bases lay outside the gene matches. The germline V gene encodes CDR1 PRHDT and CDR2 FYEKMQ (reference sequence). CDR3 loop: CASSSPRGQQFYNEQFF. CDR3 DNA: TGTGCCAGCAGCTCCCCAAGGGGGCAGCAGTTCTACAATGAGCAGTTCTTC.